This T cell receptor beta chain is from a study of T-cell memory formation after mild COVID-19 (dated by TCRdb to the early 2020s). Broadly, across the study: TCR sequence clusters from the two donors were largely donor specific. Longitudinal TCRalpha and TCRbeta repertoire sequencing tracked T-cell clones expanding and contracting after mild COVID-19 in two donors. Two young, previously healthy adult volunteers made up the cohort, one male and one female. Study-wide findings and limitations: Contracting CD4+ clones were located mainly in the CM and EM memory subsets, whereas CD8+ clones were found to be enriched in EMRA. Balanced CD4/CD8 phenotypes were observed for clones contracting from day 15 to 85, whereas a bias towards CD4+ was observed for a second wave of clones expanding from day 15 to 37. SARS-CoV-2 specificity of the second-wave clones peaking on day 37 was not confirmed. Some responding clones were detected in pre-infection memory, which suggested that pre-existing cross-reactive memory T cells had joined the SARS-CoV-2 response. Only a couple of mild cases were covered by the study, and larger cohorts that include severe cases with pre-infection samples were considered necessary.

Clipping removes 4 bases from V and 9 bases from J, with 3 as the unmatched junction base count. The CDR3 starts with the cysteine, ends with the phenylalanine, and has 13 residues. The kept DNA is CDR3 alone, 39 bases in frame from the first base. Reading the germline V gene gives CDR1 SGHRS and CDR2 YFSETQ. PBMCs were isolated by Ficoll-Paque density gradient centrifugation. TCRdb shows the sequencer as Illumina NovaSeq 6000. TCRalpha and TCRbeta cDNA libraries were built by 5'RACE with constant-segment primers, adding sample barcodes and unique molecular identifiers. RNA was extracted from every sample with Trizol reagent. Library amplification was performed in two PCR steps, and a second sample barcode and Illumina TruSeq adapters were introduced in the second step. Sequencing of libraries was performed on an Illumina NovaSeq with 2 x 150 bp paired-end reads. As for the authors' bioinformatics: Reads were demultiplexed and collapsed into UMI-guided consensus sequences with migec v1.2.7. Using mixcr v2.1.11, the UMI consensuses were aligned to TRA and TRB V and J templates and assembled into clonotypes. A clonotype was counted as expanded or contracted only if both edgeR and NoisET called the change significant, with noise models trained on biological replicates. For edgeR calls, a false discovery rate-adjusted p below 0.01 and a log2 fold-change threshold of 1 were applied. PCA with hierarchical clustering of max-normalized trajectories of the 1000 most abundant clonotypes was used as exploratory dynamics analysis. Separately sequenced CD4+ and CD8+ repertoires were used to assign a CD4 or CD8 phenotype to each responding clone. In TCRdb, the public reads were trimmed at Q25 with fastp and aligned with MiXCR, with productive beta chains retained. Entries that share a CDR3 protein sequence are merged under the most common genes and DNA. These V and J calls derive from TCRdb rather than the authors' analysis. A total of 200,000 to 250,000 distinct CDR3 sequences appear in this sample, around 10% of them only once. The ten most abundant clones make up 20% to 25% of the sample.

This clonotype was recorded at least ten times. Its antigen is unknown. No base qualities exist here, and no much larger clone lies one base off it. This TCR derives from a young man who had mild COVID-19 (a few samples of this study predate the infection). The sample titles of this study are shuffled in the database, so cell type and time point are left out; the donor was told from shared clones. The rearrangement joined TRBV5-1 to TRBJ1-6; 8 middle bases align to TRBD1. Sequencing used PBMCs or a T cell subset sorted from them (not recorded which). The sequence in DNA is TGCGCCAGCAGCGTAACAGGGGGTTCACCCCTCCACTTT. This sequence encodes CASSVTGGSPLHF.